A single sample gave rise to the 8 T cell receptor beta chains below, sequenced in a study of T cells in Graves' hyperthyroidism and ophthalmopathy. TCR beta CDR3 sequences were amplified from RNA transcripts. HTBI primers drove first-round RT-PCR of the TCR CDR3. TCRdb independently ran MiXCR on the multiplex PCR reads; one entry per CDR3 protein. The data hold some 500,000 distinct CDR3 sequences, with 15% to 20% observed a single time. The sample comprised blood. The source is a woman aged 25 to 39 with Graves' ophthalmopathy.

This chain joins TRBV7-9 and TRBJ2-7; D possibly corresponds to TRBD2 (6 bases). CDR3 length: 14 amino acids. V dropped 5 bases and J dropped 1 base, with 12 bases sitting between them. The germline V gene encodes CDR1 SEHNR and CDR2 FQNEAQ (reference sequence). The CDR3 sequence: CASSMRDRSYEQYF. The DNA for the CDR3 is TGTGCCAGCAGCATGCGGGACCGATCCTACGAGCAGTACTTC.

This clonotype was picked up a small number of times. The chain uses TRBV19 and TRBJ2-1; D is possibly TRBD1 or TRBD2 (9 bases each). Germline loops: CDR1 LNHDA, CDR2 SQIVND (reference sequence). The CDR3 contains 17 residues. V lost 4 bases and J 6 bases, leaving 22 bases between the germline ends. The CDR3 sequence: CASSRRGGTGYGNEQFF. CDR3 sequence (DNA): TGTGCCAGTAGTAGGCGGGGGGGGACAGGGTATGGCAATGAGCAGTTCTTC.

There are many counts of this clonotype. This chain connects TRBV6-2 or TRBV6-3 to TRBJ2-1; 9 bases match TRBD2. With V trimmed by 0 bases and J by 3 bases, 21 bases remained unmatched. Per the germline V gene, CDR1 is MNHEY and CDR2 is SVGEGT. This CDR3 has 22 amino acids. The CDR3 protein is CASSYSTVPSGMHDHDYNEQFF. In DNA form, the CDR3 reads TGTGCCAGCAGTTACTCGACTGTTCCTAGCGGGATGCATGACCATGACTACAATGAGCAGTTCTTC.

The J gene is TRBJ2-1, the V gene TRBV20-1, with TRBD2 matching over 11 bases. V lost 6 bases and J lost 0; bases outside the gene matches: 13. The CDR3 is 18 residues long. Germline CDR1 is DFQATT and CDR2 is SNEGSKA (reference sequence). CDR3 DNA: TGCAGTGCCTCGATCGGACTAGCGGGCCAGAGCTCCTACAATGAGCAGTTCTTC. This translates into CSASIGLAGQSSYNEQFF.

The chain links TRBV6-1 to TRBJ2-3; D not certain. The germline CDR1 and CDR2 sequences are MNHNS and SASEGT. V was pared by 8 bases and J by 7 bases, with 7 bases between. The CDR3 extends over 10 amino acids. Written as DNA, the CDR3 is TGTGCCAGCGGGAAGCATACGCAGTATTTT. It yields the protein CASGKHTQYF.

The chain joins TRBV5-1 to TRBJ1-5, with no clear D. This CDR3 has 13 amino acids. CDR1 and CDR2 from the germline V gene are SGHRS and YFSETQ. V gave up 5 bases and J gave up 3 bases, with 9 bases separating them. The DNA of the CDR3 is TGCGCCAGCAGGGCGGCAGTCAATCAGCCCCAGCATTTT. Residues: CASRAAVNQPQHF.

This clonotype was seen only a few times. The rearrangement joins TRBV6-1 to TRBJ2-5; TRBD1 might be the D (6 bases). The CDR3 spans 12 residues. Looked up from germline, CDR1 is MNHNS and CDR2 is SASEGT. Trimming took off 10 bases at V and 4 bases at J, with 13 bases between the two ends. DNA of the CDR3: TGTGCCACCCACAGGGAACCAGAGACCCAGTACTTC. Translated, it gives CATHREPETQYF.

The chain uses TRBV24-1 and TRBJ1-5; D is ambiguous. V was trimmed by 3 bases and J by 6 bases, leaving 8 bases between them. CDR3 length: 13 residues. From germline, CDR1 is KGHDR and CDR2 SFDVKD. The CDR3 sequence is CATSDRRIQPQHF. For the CDR3, the DNA is TGTGCCACCAGTGATCGTAGGATTCAGCCCCAGCATTTT.